This T cell receptor beta chain is from a study of glioma-infiltrating T cells after dendritic cell vaccination. CDR1 and CDR2 (germline): MNHEY, SVGAGI. This CDR3 is built from 13 residues. V lost 6 bases to trimming and J lost 6 bases; unmatched junction nucleotides: 4. Specified time point: after dendritic cell vaccination, including at tumor progression/relapse. Assay used: immunoSEQ multiplex PCR; TCRdb lists only in-frame clones, some missing. The table has about 91,000 clones, roughly four fifths seen once. The sequence derives from a human donor with glioblastoma. Sequenced material: blood, taken after dendritic cell vaccination. The rearrangement joins TRBV6-5 to TRBJ2-2; TRBD2 matches at 7 bases. The CDR3 region has the DNA TGTGCCAGCAGGAGGGAGGGCCCCGGGGAGCTGTTTTTT. Translated, it gives CASRREGPGELFF.